These 20 T cell receptor beta chains were all obtained from the same sample, sequenced in a study of T cell responses to AZD1222 COVID-19 vaccine. The method was immunoSEQ multiplex PCR; TCRdb's version includes in-frame clones alone and lacks a portion of them. Listed are around 140,000 clones; 2% to 2.5% falls within the top ten. Sequencing used peripheral blood. The origin of the receptors is an adult in good health.

A word on this clone: The junction does not match germline at one end; this may be a read error. This chain joins TRBV9 and TRBJ1-6, with D possibly matching TRBD1 (6 bases). Germline V gene data show CDR1 as SGDLS and CDR2 as YYNGEE. The CDR3 totals 16 residues. This chain's CDR3 is CASSEPGVSYNSPLHF. The CDR3 region has the DNA TGTGCCAGCAGCGAACCAGGGGTTTCCTACAATTCACCCCTCCACTTT.

The chain recombines TRBV5-1 with TRBJ1-2; the match to TRBD1 covers 7 bases. J was trimmed by 8 bases and V by 0 bases; bases with no gene match: 4. CDR3 length: 13 residues. Germline V gives CDR1 SGHRS, CDR2 YFSETQ. The CDR3 bases are TGCGCCAGCAGCTTGGGACAGGGAAGCGGCTACACCTTC. This translates into CASSLGQGSGYTF. The full variable domain, in which reference TRBV5-1 and TRBJ1-2 provide the parts outside the CDR3, is KAGVTQTPRYLIKTRGQQVTLSCSPISGHRSVSWYQQTPGQGLQFLFEYFSETQRNKGNFPGRFSGRQFSNSRSEMNVSTLELGDSALYLCASSLGQGSGYTFGSGTRLTVV.

The rearrangement links TRBV7-9 to TRBJ2-3; 11 bases are a match to TRBD2. This CDR3 is 14 amino acids long. Germline trimming cut 8 bases from V and 2 bases from J; bases unmatched to any gene: 3. Germline values: CDR1 SEHNR, CDR2 FQNEAQ (reference sequence). The CDR3 nucleotides are TGTGCCAGCCTAGCGGGGGGCTCCACAGATACGCAGTATTTT. It encodes CASLAGGSTDTQYF.

V usage is TRBV5-6 and J usage is TRBJ1-1, with D hard to call. Germline V gene lookup returns CDR1 SGHDT and CDR2 YYEEEE. The CDR3 loop spans 13 amino acids. V was trimmed by 3 bases and J by 0 bases, leaving 6 bases between them. The CDR3 reads CASSWTLNTEAFF. The DNA of the CDR3 is TGTGCCAGCAGCTGGACTTTGAACACTGAAGCTTTCTTT.

The chain couples TRBV19 to TRBJ1-5; TRBD1 is a possible D gene (5 bases). Germline V CDR1 and CDR2: LNHDA, SQIVND (reference sequence). The length of the CDR3 is 17 residues. V was trimmed by 4 bases and J by 0 bases, leaving 16 bases between them. DNA for the CDR3: TGTGCCAGTAGTACCCCGGGGGACCGTGGTAGCAATCAGCCCCAGCATTTT. Translation: CASSTPGDRGSNQPQHF. Full variable domain (rest looked up from reference TRBV19 and TRBJ1-5): DGGITQSPKYLFRKEGQNVTLSCEQNLNHDAMYWYRQDPGQGLRLIYYSQIVNDFQKGDIAEGYSVSREKKESFPLTVTSAQKNPTAFYLCASSTPGDRGSNQPQHFGDGTRLSIL.

The rearrangement uses TRBV2 and TRBJ2-7; D tentatively reads TRBD1 or TRBD2 (6 bases each). V was clipped by 6 bases and J by 4 bases, with 25 bases between them. Germline V lookup: CDR1 SNHLY, CDR2 FYNNEI. This CDR3 comprises 17 residues. CDR3 in DNA: TGTGCCAGCAGCCCTCTGGGTCAGGGGACTGTATCGTACGAGCAGTACTTC. Protein product: CASSPLGQGTVSYEQYF.

V and J are TRBV5-6 and TRBJ2-6; D may correspond to TRBD1 or TRBD2 (5 bases each). Germline-derived CDR1 and CDR2 are SGHDT and YYEEEE. Trimming cost V 4 bases and J 4 bases, with 21 bases left between them. CDR3 length equals 18 residues. The CDR3 DNA is TGTGCCAGCAGCCTGGGGCAGGTTGTCCCGGGGGGGGCCAACGTCCTGACTTTC. It codes for CASSLGQVVPGGANVLTF.

The rearrangement uses TRBV7-2 and TRBJ2-5, with TRBD1 matching 9 bases. The J segment lost 5 bases and the V segment lost 2 bases, leaving 6 bases of the junction unmatched. Germline values: CDR1 SGHTA, CDR2 FQGNSA. This CDR3 contains 15 residues. The CDR3 region has the DNA TGTGCCAGCAGCTTACAACAGGGGGCAGGGGAGACCCAGTACTTC. Its translation is CASSLQQGAGETQYF.

About this clone: Other DNA sequences in the same sample also yield this CDR3. V usage is TRBV19 and J usage is TRBJ1-5, with unresolved D. The germline gives CDR1 LNHDA, CDR2 SQIVND (reference sequence). The CDR3 runs 12 residues. Trimming took 5 bases from V and 0 from J, leaving 2 bases between them. The DNA for the CDR3 is TGTGCCAGTAGTTTTAGCAATCAGCCCCAGCATTTT. Protein sequence: CASSFSNQPQHF. Based on the CDR3 plus reference TRBV19 and TRBJ1-5, the full variable domain is DGGITQSPKYLFRKEGQNVTLSCEQNLNHDAMYWYRQDPGQGLRLIYYSQIVNDFQKGDIAEGYSVSREKKESFPLTVTSAQKNPTAFYLCASSFSNQPQHFGDGTRLSIL.

The chain recombines TRBV12-3 or TRBV12-4 with TRBJ2-1, with 8 nucleotides matching TRBD1. This CDR3 is built from 12 residues. The V segment lost 6 bases and the J segment 10 bases; nucleotides outside the gene matches: 5. CDR3 sequence (DNA): TGTGCCAGCAGCTACACAGGGGGGGAGCAGTTCTTC. This sequence encodes CASSYTGGEQFF.

The rearrangement uses TRBV19 and TRBJ1-5; weak D call: TRBD1 (5 bases). Germline loops: CDR1 LNHDA, CDR2 SQIVND (reference sequence). Trimming removed 7 bases from V and 0 bases from J, with 16 bases in between. This CDR3 region has 16 residues. The CDR3 DNA is TGTGCCAGTACTCGGGGGGGGGAGATTAGCAATCAGCCCCAGCATTTT. Translation: CASTRGGEISNQPQHF.

This rearrangement joins TRBV19 to TRBJ2-3; 7 bases match TRBD1. The ends lost 5 bases at V and 2 bases at J; junction bases unmatched: 10. The CDR3 loop spans 16 amino acids. Germline CDR1 reads LNHDA; CDR2 reads SQIVND (reference sequence). The CDR3 DNA is TGTGCCAGTAGTGTCTACCGGGACAGACTCACAGATACGCAGTATTTT. Translation gives CASSVYRDRLTDTQYF. Together with reference TRBV19 and TRBJ2-3, the CDR3 gives the full variable domain: DGGITQSPKYLFRKEGQNVTLSCEQNLNHDAMYWYRQDPGQGLRLIYYSQIVNDFQKGDIAEGYSVSREKKESFPLTVTSAQKNPTAFYLCASSVYRDRLTDTQYFGPGTRLTVL.

This rearrangement joins TRBV4-1 to TRBJ1-5; D is perhaps TRBD1 (5 bases). The CDR3 runs to 15 residues. CDR1 MGHRA and CDR2 YSYEKL come from the germline V gene. Trimming took off 7 bases at V and 7 bases at J, with 20 bases between the two ends. The CDR3, as DNA: TGCGCCAGCACTGAAAAAAGGGATGGGACGCAGCCCCAGCATTTT. This sequence encodes CASTEKRDGTQPQHF.

The chain employs TRBV5-1 and TRBJ2-6; D might be TRBD1 (6 bases). There are 16 residues in the CDR3. CDR1 SGHRS and CDR2 YFSETQ come from the germline V gene. V was pared by 6 bases and J by 3 bases, with 16 bases between. The CDR3 DNA reads as TGCGCCAGCACCCACAAAACAGGGTATGGGGCCAACGTCCTGACTTTC. Protein product: CASTHKTGYGANVLTF.

This chain links TRBV14 with TRBJ2-1; TRBD1 matches at 9 bases. Germline V lookup: CDR1 SGHDN, CDR2 FVKESK. The trim removed 1 base at V and 4 bases at J, leaving 8 bases unmatched. The CDR3 covers 17 residues. In nucleotides, the CDR3 is TGTGCCAGCAGCCAAGGGATTCGGGACAGGGAATACAATGAGCAGTTCTTC. It specifies CASSQGIRDREYNEQFF.

This rearrangement joins TRBV6-5 to TRBJ1-6, with TRBD1 matching over 8 bases. Germline loops: CDR1 MNHEY, CDR2 SVGAGI. This CDR3 has 15 amino acids. The V segment lost 4 bases and the J segment 7 bases; nucleotides outside the gene matches: 6. Written as DNA, the CDR3 is TGTGCCAGCAGTTTCACCGGGACAGGCAATTCACCCCTCCACTTT. Translation gives CASSFTGTGNSPLHF.

The J gene is TRBJ2-7, the V gene TRBV7-2; 10 positions match TRBD1. Germline trimming cut 8 bases from V and 4 bases from J; bases unmatched to any gene: 5. The CDR3 totals 13 residues. Germline V gives CDR1 SGHTA, CDR2 FQGNSA. Here the CDR3 reads CASRQGAIYEQYF. In DNA form, the CDR3 reads TGTGCCAGCCGACAGGGGGCTATTTACGAGCAGTACTTC.

V usage is TRBV30 and J usage is TRBJ2-1, with D tentatively TRBD2 (6 bases). Germline V gene data show CDR1 as GTSNPN and CDR2 as SVGIG (reference sequence). V lost 2 bases, J lost 0 bases, and 17 bases lay in between. This CDR3 comprises 17 residues. The CDR3 region is CAWSSTRGSSSYNEQFF. The CDR3 coding sequence is TGTGCCTGGAGTTCTACCCGGGGGTCGAGCTCCTACAATGAGCAGTTCTTC.

The CDR3 sequence is CATSRVGSGYTF. CDR3 in DNA: TGTGCCACCAGCAGAGTGGGCTCTGGCTACACCTTC. V usage is TRBV15 and J usage is TRBJ1-2; no definite D call. The germline gives CDR1 LNHNV, CDR2 YYDKDF (reference sequence). The CDR3 consists of 12 residues. Deletions cut 1 base from V and 7 bases from J, with 7 bases between.

The V call is TRBV7-9, the J call TRBJ2-3, with TRBD2 identical over 16 bases. This CDR3 is built from 16 residues. J was trimmed by 4 bases and V by 5 bases; bases with no gene match: 3. Germline-derived CDR1 and CDR2 are SEHNR and FQNEAQ (reference sequence). The CDR3 region has the DNA TGTGCCAGCAGCCCGGGACTAGCGGGGGGGCCAGATACGCAGTATTTT. This gives the protein CASSPGLAGGPDTQYF.